This TCR beta chain was profiled in a study of early T cells in non-severe SARS-CoV-2 infection. Study details: It was bulk RNA from unsorted whole blood that was sequenced, and the chains were unpaired.

The V end was cut by 3 bases, the J end by 7 bases, with 0 bases between. Germline values: CDR1 SQVTM, CDR2 ANQGSEA. The length of the CDR3 is 8 residues. Attached unique molecular identifiers marked individual cDNA molecules. MiXCR was run by TCRdb on the 5' RACE reads, yielding one entry per CDR3 protein. Of tens of thousands of distinct CDR3 sequences listed, approximately 10% were seen once; the top ten hold about 9.5%. The sample was whole blood. The chain has TRBV29-1 and TRBJ1-2; D gene unclear. This sequence originates from an adult who was a healthcare worker with PCR-confirmed SARS-CoV-2 infection or an uninfected control (not recorded which). This CDR3 reads CSVDGYTF. The CDR3, as DNA: TGCAGCGTTGATGGCTACACCTTC. Full variable domain (missing parts from reference TRBV29-1 and TRBJ1-2): SAVISQKPSRDICQRGTSLTIQCQVDSQVTMMFWYRQQPGQSLTLIATANQGSEATYESGFVIDKFPISRPNLTFSTLTVSNMSPEDSSIYLCSVDGYTFGSGTRLTVV.